The entry below gives a single T cell receptor (beta chain) sequence along with its context. At deep level, the assay was performed. Profiled with immunoSEQ multiplex PCR; TCRdb holds only in-frame clones, not every one. This table holds roughly 720,000 clones, about 92% found once. The data belong to a study of shared clonotypes between healthy human individuals. The sample was memory CD8+ T cells from PBMCs. The sample's subset: CD45RO+ cells pooled with CCR7-negative TemRA cells. This clonotype was obtained from a man younger than 35 in good health. Some clones in this sample may be carry-over from other donors' samples.

CDR3 residues: CATSRDLAGERGRGNQPQHF. The CDR3 region has the DNA TGTGCCACCAGCAGAGATTTAGCAGGAGAGAGGGGGAGAGGCAATCAGCCCCAGCATTTT. The chain employs TRBV15 and TRBJ1-5; TRBD1 might be the D (6 bases). The CDR3 is made up of 20 amino acids. Per germline, CDR1 LNHNV and CDR2 YYDKDF (reference sequence). V was clipped by 0 bases and J by 2 bases, with 23 bases between them.